This is a list of T cell receptor beta chains from one sample in a study of regulatory T cells in long-lasting Graves disease. MiXCR was run by TCRdb on the multiplex PCR reads, yielding one entry per CDR3 protein. The data contain about 320,000 distinct CDR3 sequences, more than 15% of them singletons. This sample comprised peripheral blood mononuclear cells (PBMCs), obtained at new diagnosis, from a patient treated with antithyroid drugs. The receptors come from a female donor with Graves disease. CDR3s include the opening cysteine and the closing phenylalanine or tryptophan.

TRBJ2-5,TRBV11-2,CASSTGTGLETQYF
TRBJ2-5,TRBV4-2,CASSQMRTGGSETQYF
TRBJ2-1,TRBV2,CASRSQSYNEQFF
TRBJ2-1,TRBV6-1,CASSGDRGSYNEQFF
TRBJ2-2,TRBV6-2/TRBV6-3,CASSFFSPQGGGELFF
TRBJ2-7,TRBV28,CASSLTGGTTYEQYF
TRBJ2-3,TRBV3-1,CASSQPRWGRNLDTQYF
TRBJ2-3,TRBV3-1,CASSQDVWAYLSNTDTQYF
TRBJ2-5,TRBV12-3/TRBV12-4,CASSSFGLAGGETQYF
TRBJ1-1,TRBV9,CASSATGEVNTEAFF
TRBJ1-1,TRBV9,CASSMGQNTEAFF
TRBJ2-7,TRBV19,CASSIAPRGQAEQYF
TRBJ2-7,TRBV6-5,CASSYELAGAYEQYF
TRBJ2-7,TRBV6-1,CASSELKGLGEQYF
TRBJ2-7,TRBV16,CASSQRGTGSSYEQYF
TRBJ2-1,TRBV11-3,CASSLDGGNFSYNEQFF
TRBJ2-4,TRBV28,CASSLGSKNIQYF
TRBJ2-3,TRBV5-1,CASSLGRGTASPDTQYF
TRBJ2-3,TRBV3-1,CASSGLGLTSTDTQYF
TRBJ1-6,TRBV20-1,CSAENRVNSPLHF
TRBJ2-3,TRBV6-1,CASRIEADTQYF
TRBJ2-1,TRBV7-3,CASSLLRHNEQFF
TRBJ2-3,TRBV10-2,CATRKGTDTQYF
TRBJ2-7,TRBV24-1,CATSDFPQGSTVPFSYEQYF
TRBJ2-5,TRBV5-4,CASSLDGLAGQETQYF
TRBJ1-6,TRBV3-1,CASSRRGRSPDSPLHF
TRBJ1-6,TRBV27,CASSSTGNLSPLHF
TRBJ1-1,TRBV18,CASSIVGNTEAFF
TRBJ2-1,TRBV12-3/TRBV12-4,CASSLGQDNEQFF
TRBJ2-7,TRBV6-1,CASSGVEGGYEQYF
TRBJ2-4,TRBV2,CASSEVRGENIQYF
TRBJ1-3,TRBV25-1,CASSESGRGNTIYF
TRBJ1-1,TRBV10-3,CAISEAGGVSTEAFF
TRBJ1-5,TRBV19,CASSGVPGQGISGNQPQHF
TRBJ1-2,TRBV11-2,CASSLRTGGYTF
TRBJ2-7,TRBV27,CASSLGQGPYEQHF
TRBJ2-7,TRBV5-8,CASNLRWGYEQYF